The clone carrying this T cell receptor (beta chain) was counted once. Its specificity is unknown. Each of the donors was a healthy bone marrow donor. The sample belongs to a study of cytomegalovirus exposure and HLA in healthy donors. Study-wide results and caveats: Most TCR sequences showed up rarely, but some public TCRs showed up in many donors. A later analysis showed that HLA-associated TCR beta chains had undergone more clonal expansion than equally common others. Data from an earlier analysis indicated that most TCR beta V segments were productive either about 87% or about 30% of the time.

The PCR had 60 Vbeta and 13 Jbeta primers. Some clones are missing from TCRdb's copy, which holds only in-frame ones; the method was immunoSEQ multiplex PCR. In the table there are 200,000 to 250,000 clones, 77% of which are singletons. The sequencing input was PBMCs. The clonotype was recovered from a woman in her fifties or sixties in good health and CMV-seropositive.

The CDR3 is CASRPLTSEGEQFF. Written as DNA, the CDR3 is TGTGCCAGCAGGCCACTGACTAGTGAGGGTGAGCAGTTCTTC. This chain uses TRBV7-9 with TRBJ2-1, with D perhaps matching TRBD2 (6 bases). This CDR3 comprises 14 residues. In germline, CDR1 is SEHNR, CDR2 FQNEAQ (reference sequence). The V and J ends lost 6 bases and 9 bases respectively, with 18 bases between them.